Below, 22 T cell receptor beta chains from the same sample are listed, as sequenced in a study of ipilimumab plus nivolumab after autologous stem cell transplantation. Assay used: immunoSEQ multiplex PCR; TCRdb lists only in-frame clones, some missing. The top ten clones hold approximately 0.83% of a sample with about 43,000 clones, nearly 90% of them seen once. Material: PBMCs, obtained in a trial of ipilimumab plus nivolumab as post-transplant consolidation. The source is a male donor with multiple myeloma.

The CDR3 here is CASSQGLAGGWYEQFF. The CDR3 DNA reads as TGCGCCAGCAGCCAGGGGCTAGCGGGGGGTTGGTATGAGCAGTTCTTC. The chain recombines TRBV4-1 with TRBJ2-1; TRBD2 agrees at 11 bases. The ends lost 3 bases at V and 8 bases at J; junction bases unmatched: 9. The length of the CDR3 is 16 residues. From germline, CDR1 is MGHRA and CDR2 YSYEKL.

This rearrangement joins TRBV11-2 to TRBJ2-3; the match to TRBD2 covers 8 bases. CDR3 length: 15 residues. V shed 3 bases, J shed 4 bases, and the junction held 6 bases outside the gene matches. CDR1 and CDR2 from the germline V gene are SGHAT and FQNNGV. The DNA of the CDR3 is TGTGCCAGCAGCTTGGGCGGGAGGTGGGCAGATACGCAGTATTTT. It specifies CASSLGGRWADTQYF.

The chain has TRBV4-2 and TRBJ2-2; TRBD1 matches at 8 bases. The CDR3 has 15 amino acids. J lost 0 bases, V lost 4 bases, and 1 base had no gene match. Germline loops: CDR1 LGHNA, CDR2 YNFKEQ. CDR3 region: CASSPGGTNTGELFF. The DNA of the CDR3 is TGTGCCAGCAGCCCAGGGGGCACGAACACCGGGGAGCTGTTTTTT.

The genes are TRBV4-3 and TRBJ1-2; a possible D gene is TRBD1 (6 bases). Germline V gene data show CDR1 as LGHNA and CDR2 as YSLEER. V was trimmed by 0 bases and J by 2 bases, leaving 19 bases between them. This CDR3 comprises 18 residues. The CDR3, as DNA: TGCGCCAGCAGCCAAGATGGGCGGGCAGGGGAAACAAACTATGGCTACACCTTC. As protein: CASSQDGRAGETNYGYTF.

The chain recombines TRBV13 with TRBJ2-5; 10 bases map to TRBD2. Germline assignment: CDR1 PRHDT and CDR2 FYEKMQ (reference sequence). With 0 bases clipped from V and 2 bases from J, the junction kept 6 bases outside the gene matches. This CDR3 has 17 amino acids. CDR3 sequence: CASSLGGAGGFQETQYF. Written as DNA, the CDR3 is TGTGCCAGCAGCTTAGGCGGAGCGGGAGGGTTTCAAGAGACCCAGTACTTC.

This chain connects TRBV5-5 to TRBJ2-1, with D tentatively TRBD1 or TRBD2 (6 bases each). The CDR3 is 15 residues long. Germline lookup yields CDR1 SGHKS and CDR2 YYEKEE (reference sequence). Trimming removed 0 bases from V and 5 bases from J, with 12 bases in between. CDR3 sequence reads: CASSLGLGGNNEQFF. The CDR3 bases are TGTGCCAGCAGCTTGGGTTTAGGGGGGAACAATGAGCAGTTCTTC. The whole variable domain, remainder taken from reference TRBV5-5 and TRBJ2-1, is DAGVTQSPTHLIKTRGQQVTLRCSPISGHKSVSWYQQVLGQGPQFIFQYYEKEERGRGNFPDRFSARQFPNYSSELNVNALLLGDSALYLCASSLGLGGNNEQFFGPGTRLTVL.

V and J are TRBV6-5 and TRBJ2-1; D is unresolved. Germline assignment: CDR1 MNHEY and CDR2 SVGAGI. This CDR3 comprises 14 residues. V lost 5 bases to trimming and J lost 8 bases, with 16 bases between them. CDR3 nucleotide sequence: TGTGCCAGCAGTCAACGAGGCGGAAATGATGAGCAGTTCTTC. Amino acid sequence: CASSQRGGNDEQFF.

This clone was detected only a few times. V gene TRBV2 combines with J gene TRBJ1-5; a weak D match, TRBD1 (5 bases). This CDR3 has 15 residues. Germline CDR1 SNHLY, CDR2 FYNNEI. V dropped 5 bases and J dropped 9 bases, with 20 bases sitting between them. The CDR3 loop reads CASSPGGGSAGPQHF. The CDR3 DNA follows: TGTGCCAGCAGTCCGGGGGGAGGCAGTGCGGGGCCCCAGCATTTT.

The genes are TRBV6-1 and TRBJ2-7; unclear D gene. CDR3 length: 11 amino acids. Germline V gene data show CDR1 as MNHNS and CDR2 as SASEGT. V was trimmed by 0 bases and J by 7 bases, leaving 4 bases between them. CDR3 in amino acids: CASSEAREQYF. DNA for the CDR3: TGTGCCAGCAGTGAAGCTAGGGAGCAGTACTTC.

This chain joins TRBV7-8 and TRBJ2-1; D perhaps matches TRBD2 (7 bases). Trimming cost V 5 bases and J 7 bases, with 15 bases left between them. Germline CDR1 is SGHVS and CDR2 is FQNEAQ. The CDR3 sequence is 14 residues long. Written as DNA, the CDR3 is TGTGCCAGCAGCGCGCGGGGGCTGTGGAATGAGCAGTTCTTC. Translation: CASSARGLWNEQFF.

The CDR3: CASSIQGALYGYTF. CDR3 sequence (DNA): TGTGCCAGCAGTATCCAGGGGGCCTTGTATGGCTACACCTTC. The chain combines TRBV28 with TRBJ1-2; 8 nucleotides agree with TRBD1. After removal of 5 bases from V and 5 bases from J, the junction contained 7 bases not matched to a gene. Germline V gene lookup returns CDR1 MDHEN and CDR2 SYDVKM. The CDR3 sequence is 14 residues long.

This chain uses TRBV28 with TRBJ1-5, with 8 bases aligning to TRBD1. Germline assignment: CDR1 MDHEN and CDR2 SYDVKM. With V trimmed by 7 bases and J by 0 bases, 17 bases remained unmatched. CDR3 length equals 19 residues. CDR3 in amino acids: CASIPTRGRGPDSNQPQHF. In DNA form, the CDR3 reads TGTGCCAGCATTCCCACCCGAGGCAGGGGGCCCGATAGCAATCAGCCCCAGCATTTT.

The chain carries TRBV9 and TRBJ1-5, with D possibly TRBD1 on 6 matching bases. The V and J ends lost 4 bases and 4 bases respectively, with 9 bases between them. The CDR3 length is 13 residues. Germline V lookup: CDR1 SGDLS, CDR2 YYNGEE. The CDR3 nucleotides read TGTGCCAGCAGCTTTGGGACAAATCAGCCCCAGCATTTT. Amino acid sequence: CASSFGTNQPQHF.

The gene calls are TRBV28 and TRBJ2-1, with 8 positions matching TRBD1. Looked up from germline, CDR1 is MDHEN and CDR2 is SYDVKM. J was trimmed by 9 bases and V by 3 bases; bases with no gene match: 7. The length of the CDR3 is 14 residues. This CDR3 is CASSFPDRDGEQFF. CDR3 nucleotides: TGTGCCAGCAGTTTCCCGGACAGGGACGGTGAGCAGTTCTTC.

This clone was observed once. The gene calls are TRBV6-5 and TRBJ2-5, with D unresolved. The CDR3 length is 13 residues. Trimming took 10 bases from V and 0 from J, leaving 12 bases between them. Germline V lookup: CDR1 MNHEY, CDR2 SVGAGI. CDR3: CATMESNQETQYF. The CDR3 bases are TGTGCCACCATGGAGAGCAACCAAGAGACCCAGTACTTC.

There are a few counts of this clone. V gene TRBV7-6 combines with J gene TRBJ1-2; TRBD1 is a possible D gene (6 bases). CDR3 length equals 16 residues. Germline V gives CDR1 SGHVS, CDR2 FNYEAQ. Trimming pared 2 bases from V and 5 bases from J, leaving 18 bases between. The CDR3 loop is CASSLSQGGFEYGYTF. The DNA of the CDR3 is TGTGCCAGCAGCTTATCACAGGGAGGCTTTGAGTATGGCTACACCTTC.

V usage is TRBV6-5 and J usage is TRBJ1-2; 9 positions match TRBD1. Germline CDR1 reads MNHEY; CDR2 reads SVGAGI. Trimming removed 5 bases from V and 7 bases from J; junction bases left unmatched: 11. This CDR3 region has 15 residues. CDR3 sequence: CASSTGQGTTPGYTF. DNA of the CDR3: TGTGCCAGCAGTACTGGACAGGGGACGACCCCTGGCTACACCTTC.

The V gene is TRBV18, the J gene TRBJ2-7, with 9 bases aligning to TRBD1. With 0 bases clipped from V and 3 bases from J, the junction kept 6 bases outside the gene matches. The CDR3 totals 16 residues. Germline CDR1 KGHSH, CDR2 LQKENI. The CDR3 protein is CASSPPGQGRGYEQYF. The CDR3 coding sequence is TGTGCCAGCTCACCACCGGGACAGGGCCGAGGCTACGAGCAGTACTTC.

V gene TRBV27 combines with J gene TRBJ2-2, with D possibly matching TRBD1 (6 bases). CDR1 is MNHEY and CDR2 is SMNVEV in the germline V gene (reference sequence). Trimming took off 8 bases at V and 1 base at J, with 8 bases between the two ends. The CDR3 runs 13 residues. The CDR3 DNA sequence: TGTGCCAGCCAGACAGGGAACACCGGGGAGCTGTTTTTT. This sequence encodes CASQTGNTGELFF.

Here the CDR3 DNA reads TGCGCCAGCAGCCAAGAGGCGGACGGTCCCTACGAGCAGTACTTC. Residues: CASSQEADGPYEQYF. V and J are TRBV4-1 and TRBJ2-7; D not resolved. Germline loops: CDR1 MGHRA, CDR2 YSYEKL. This CDR3 region has 15 residues. With 0 bases removed from V and 2 bases from J, the gap between germline ends came to 11 bases.

J is TRBJ2-7 and V is TRBV19; TRBD1 agrees at 11 bases. CDR3 size: 15 residues. V lost 7 bases and J lost 4; bases outside the gene matches: 9. Germline V gene data show CDR1 as LNHDA and CDR2 as SQIVND (reference sequence). The CDR3 reads CASKGEGQGAYEQYF. The CDR3 DNA sequence: TGTGCCAGTAAGGGCGAAGGACAGGGGGCATACGAGCAGTACTTC.

The chain combines TRBV4-3 with TRBJ2-3; 8 bases match TRBD2. The CDR3 totals 16 residues. V dropped 4 bases and J dropped 2; count of bases not matched to a gene: 8. Germline lookup yields CDR1 LGHNA and CDR2 YSLEER. CDR3 sequence: CASSRGTRGNTDTQYF. The CDR3 bases are TGCGCCAGCAGCCGAGGGACTAGAGGGAACACAGATACGCAGTATTTT.